The next 22 T cell receptor beta chains were all read from a single sample in a study of cytomegalovirus exposure and HLA in healthy donors. Vbeta (60) and Jbeta (13) primers were used in the PCR. The table came from immunoSEQ multiplex PCR; TCRdb's copy has only in-frame clones and leaves some out. This sample contains approximately 110,000 clones. Source material: PBMCs. These receptors were taken from a man aged 50 to 59 in good health and CMV-seronegative.

The CDR3 protein is CASAGPPYEQYF. The CDR3 coding sequence is TGTGCCTCAGCGGGGCCCCCCTACGAGCAGTACTTC. The chain couples TRBV28 to TRBJ2-7; 7 nucleotides agree with TRBD2. CDR1 is MDHEN and CDR2 is SYDVKM in the germline V gene. Trimming cost V 11 bases and J 2 bases; bases outside gene matches: 6. The CDR3 covers 12 residues.

This chain uses TRBV6-5 with TRBJ1-1; maybe TRBD1 (5 bases). V dropped 2 bases and J dropped 7 bases, with 17 bases sitting between them. CDR3 length: 15 residues. Looked up from germline, CDR1 is MNHEY and CDR2 is SVGAGI. The CDR3 bases are TGTGCCAGCAGTTACACGCACGCTGGGGGAGGTGAAGCTTTCTTT. Translation: CASSYTHAGGGEAFF.

The chain links TRBV29-1 to TRBJ2-2, with D possibly being TRBD2 (5 bases). The length of the CDR3 is 14 residues. Trimming removed 3 bases at V and 6 bases at J, with 14 bases between. Germline loops: CDR1 SQVTM, CDR2 ANQGSEA. CDR3 residues: CSVEPGIRPGELFF. The CDR3 nucleotides are TGCAGCGTTGAGCCGGGGATCCGCCCCGGGGAGCTGTTTTTT.

About this clone: Other DNA sequences within the sample encode an identical CDR3. V and J are TRBV5-1 and TRBJ2-2, with TRBD2 as a possible D gene (6 bases). The CDR3 contains 15 residues. From germline, CDR1 is SGHRS and CDR2 YFSETQ. V shed 4 bases and J shed 0 bases, with 10 bases lying between them. Here the CDR3 DNA reads TGCGCCAGCAGCCCGGGGACTGCGAACACCGGGGAGCTGTTTTTT. Residues: CASSPGTANTGELFF.

V gene TRBV11-2 combines with J gene TRBJ2-5; 8 nucleotides agree with TRBD2. Germline values: CDR1 SGHAT, CDR2 FQNNGV. The junction had 7 bases not matched to a gene; V was cut back by 1 base and J by 0 bases. The CDR3 extends over 17 amino acids. The CDR3 DNA sequence: TGTGCCAGCAGCTTAGCGATTCGGGAGGGGTACCAAGAGACCCAGTACTTC. Translation: CASSLAIREGYQETQYF.

V is TRBV6-5 and J is TRBJ1-4; 7 bases fit TRBD1. Germline assignment: CDR1 MNHEY and CDR2 SVGAGI. V lost 4 bases to trimming and J lost 2 bases; unmatched junction nucleotides: 4. CDR3 length: 15 residues. The CDR3 DNA reads as TGTGCCAGCAGTTTCCAAGGGGGCACTAATGAAAAACTGTTTTTT. This codes for CASSFQGGTNEKLFF.

The J gene is TRBJ2-7, the V gene TRBV5-6; 12 bases line up with TRBD2. This CDR3 is 15 amino acids long. Germline V gene sequence: CDR1 SGHDT, CDR2 YYEEEE. With 4 bases clipped from V and 6 bases from J, the junction kept 8 bases outside the gene matches. The CDR3 DNA follows: TGTGCCAGCAGCCCAGGACTAGCGGGATGGGGCGAGCAGTACTTC. It specifies CASSPGLAGWGEQYF. Based on the CDR3 plus reference TRBV5-6 and TRBJ2-7, the full variable domain is DAGVTQSPTHLIKTRGQQVTLRCSPKSGHDTVSWYQQALGQGPQFIFQYYEEEERQRGNFPDRFSGHQFPNYSSELNVNALLLGDSALYLCASSPGLAGWGEQYFGPGTRLTVT.

The V gene is TRBV19, the J gene TRBJ1-4; 8 bases are shared with TRBD1. The CDR3 runs to 15 residues. V lost 5 bases and J lost 7; bases outside the gene matches: 9. Per the germline V gene, CDR1 is LNHDA and CDR2 is SQIVND (reference sequence). The CDR3 loop is CASSVGQGVGEKLFF. CDR3 nucleotide sequence: TGTGCCAGTAGTGTCGGACAGGGTGTCGGTGAAAAACTGTTTTTT.

The chain couples TRBV5-1 to TRBJ1-1; TRBD1 matches at 7 bases. Germline V lookup: CDR1 SGHRS, CDR2 YFSETQ. V trimming: 2 bases; J trimming: 5 bases; junction bases outside the gene matches: 6. The CDR3 has 14 amino acids. In DNA, the CDR3 is TGCGCCAGCAGCTTAGGACAGGTAGGGACTGAAGCTTTCTTT. The encoded protein is CASSLGQVGTEAFF.

V gene TRBV6-1 combines with J gene TRBJ2-7; TRBD1 might be the D (5 bases). The V gene's germline CDR1 is MNHNS and CDR2 SASEGT. Trimming shortened V by 4 bases and J by 0 bases, and 10 bases separated the two germline ends. This CDR3 comprises 14 residues. CDR3 sequence (DNA): TGTGCCAGCAGTGTTAGTACAGGCTCCTACGAGCAGTACTTC. It specifies CASSVSTGSYEQYF.

This rearrangement joins TRBV9 to TRBJ2-1; D is possibly TRBD2 (5 bases). The CDR3 has 14 amino acids. Germline values: CDR1 SGDLS, CDR2 YYNGEE. Deletions cut 3 bases from V and 3 bases from J, with 10 bases between. The CDR3 spells CASSDGVSYNEQFF. The DNA for the CDR3 is TGTGCCAGCAGCGACGGGGTGAGCTACAATGAGCAGTTCTTC.

The chain links TRBV18 to TRBJ2-3; the D gene is possibly TRBD1 (5 bases). V was shortened by 4 bases and J by 2 bases, with 16 bases between the two germline ends. Germline CDR1 KGHSH, CDR2 LQKENI. The CDR3 loop spans 16 amino acids. CDR3 residues: CASSQWGGQSTDTQYF. For the CDR3, the DNA is TGTGCCAGCTCACAGTGGGGCGGACAATCCACAGATACGCAGTATTTT.

The V and J genes are TRBV11-3 and TRBJ1-1, with D possibly TRBD1 on 5 matching bases. Trimming removed 2 bases from V and 0 bases from J, with 10 bases in between. This CDR3 spans 15 amino acids. Germline values: CDR1 SGHNT, CDR2 YENEEA. CDR3 amino acids: CASSLHAGLNTEAFF. In DNA form, the CDR3 reads TGTGCCAGCAGCTTACACGCAGGGTTGAACACTGAAGCTTTCTTT.

The CDR3 nucleotides are TGCGCCAGCAGCCAAGTTAGTGTTAATGAAAAACTGTTTTTT. Its translation: CASSQVSVNEKLFF. This chain uses TRBV4-3 with TRBJ1-4; no definite D call. The CDR3 has 14 residues. V dropped 1 base and J dropped 4 bases, with 7 bases sitting between them. CDR1 is LGHNA and CDR2 is YSLEER in the germline V gene.

This chain uses TRBV7-6 with TRBJ2-3; no reliable D call. The CDR3 runs to 13 residues. The V and J ends lost 5 bases and 3 bases respectively, with 9 bases between them. The germline V gene has CDR1 SGHVS and CDR2 FNYEAQ. The CDR3 DNA reads TGTGCCAGCAGCGACACACTTACAGATACGCAGTATTTT. It yields the protein CASSDTLTDTQYF. Full variable domain (rest looked up from reference TRBV7-6 and TRBJ2-3): GAGVSQSPRYKVTKRGQDVALRCDPISGHVSLYWYRQALGQGPEFLTYFNYEAQQDKSGLPNDRFSAERPEGSISTLTIQRTEQRDSAMYRCASSDTLTDTQYFGPGTRLTVL.

This rearrangement joins TRBV2 to TRBJ1-1; D gene ambiguous. CDR3 length: 13 amino acids. The V end lost 8 bases, the J end lost 5 bases, and 15 bases lay between the germline ends. Germline values: CDR1 SNHLY, CDR2 FYNNEI. CDR3 region: CASVRRVGTEAFF. The CDR3 DNA is TGTGCCAGCGTGAGGAGGGTAGGAACTGAAGCTTTCTTT.

The gene calls are TRBV5-1 and TRBJ1-4; 7 bases agree with TRBD1. The CDR3 spans 15 residues. Trimming at V came to 0 bases and at J to 7 bases, leaving 6 bases not matched to a gene. CDR1 is SGHRS, CDR2 YFSETQ, per germline. CDR3 bases: TGCGCCAGCAGCTTGGCCGGAGGGGGCGCTGAAAAACTGTTTTTT. It translates to CASSLAGGGAEKLFF.

The chain is built from TRBV6-5 and TRBJ2-2, with 10 positions matching TRBD2. CDR3 size: 14 residues. Germline CDR1 reads MNHEY; CDR2 reads SVGAGI. Germline trimming cut 6 bases from V and 6 bases from J; bases unmatched to any gene: 4. The CDR3 spells CASRLAGDSGELFF. DNA for the CDR3: TGTGCCAGCAGGCTAGCGGGAGACTCCGGGGAGCTGTTTTTT.

The chain uses TRBV10-3 and TRBJ2-2, with a possible D match to TRBD2 (6 bases). In germline, CDR1 is ENHRY, CDR2 SYGVKD. V was pared by 6 bases and J by 1 base, with 12 bases between. This CDR3 has 15 amino acids. CDR3 DNA: TGTGCCATCAGCCCTCGGGGGAGGAACACCGGGGAGCTGTTTTTT. Its translation is CAISPRGRNTGELFF.

The rearrangement links TRBV18 to TRBJ1-4; tentatively, D is TRBD1 (5 bases). V was clipped by 4 bases and J by 6 bases, with 15 bases between them. Germline CDR1 and CDR2: KGHSH and LQKENI. The CDR3 has 15 amino acids. The CDR3 sequence: CASSRGLPGDEKLFF. The CDR3 nucleotides read TGTGCCAGCTCACGGGGACTCCCTGGGGATGAAAAACTGTTTTTT.

CDR3 nucleotides: TGTGCCATCAGTGAAACGGGGGAGAACTATGGCTACACCTTC. It codes for CAISETGENYGYTF. The chain links TRBV10-3 to TRBJ1-2, with a weak D call TRBD1 (5 bases). V lost 3 bases to trimming and J lost 2 bases, with 10 bases between them. The CDR3 is made up of 14 amino acids. CDR1 is ENHRY, CDR2 SYGVKD, per germline.

The chain combines TRBV7-9 with TRBJ1-1; tentatively, D is TRBD1 (6 bases). V was clipped by 0 bases and J by 8 bases, with 13 bases between them. From germline, CDR1 is SEHNR and CDR2 FQNEAQ (reference sequence). This CDR3 region has 14 residues. CDR3 loop: CASSLARGGLEAFF. CDR3 nucleotides: TGTGCCAGCAGCTTAGCGCGGGGGGGCTTAGAAGCTTTCTTT.